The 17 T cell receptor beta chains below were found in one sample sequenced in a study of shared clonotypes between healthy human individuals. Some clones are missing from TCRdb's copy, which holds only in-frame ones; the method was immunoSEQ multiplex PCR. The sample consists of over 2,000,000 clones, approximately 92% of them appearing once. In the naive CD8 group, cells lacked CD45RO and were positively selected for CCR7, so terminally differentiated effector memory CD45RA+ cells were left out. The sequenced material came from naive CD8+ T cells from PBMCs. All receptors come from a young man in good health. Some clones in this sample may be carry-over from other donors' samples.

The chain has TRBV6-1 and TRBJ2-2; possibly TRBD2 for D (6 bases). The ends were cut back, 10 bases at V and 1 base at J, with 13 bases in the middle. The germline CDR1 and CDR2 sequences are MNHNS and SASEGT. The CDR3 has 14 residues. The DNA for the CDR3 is TGTGCCATCAACAGGAGGGTGAACACCGGGGAGCTGTTTTTT. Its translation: CAINRRVNTGELFF.

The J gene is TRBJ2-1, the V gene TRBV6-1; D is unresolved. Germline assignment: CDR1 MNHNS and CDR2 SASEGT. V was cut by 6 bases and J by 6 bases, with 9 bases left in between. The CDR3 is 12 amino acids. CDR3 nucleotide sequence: TGTGCCAGCAGCGCCATCGGCAATGAGCAGTTCTTC. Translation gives CASSAIGNEQFF.

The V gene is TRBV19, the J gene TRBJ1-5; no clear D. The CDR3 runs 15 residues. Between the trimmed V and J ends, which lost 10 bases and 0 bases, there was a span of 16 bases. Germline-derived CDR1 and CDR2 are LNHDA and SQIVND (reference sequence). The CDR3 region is CATSSFDLSNQPQHF. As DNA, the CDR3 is TGTGCCACCTCCTCCTTTGATCTTAGCAATCAGCCCCAGCATTTT.

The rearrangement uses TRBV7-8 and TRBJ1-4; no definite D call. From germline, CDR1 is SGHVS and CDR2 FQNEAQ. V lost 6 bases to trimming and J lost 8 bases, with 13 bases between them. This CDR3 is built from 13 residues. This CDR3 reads CASSFGGEEKLFF. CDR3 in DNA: TGTGCCAGCAGTTTCGGCGGGGAGGAAAAACTGTTTTTT.

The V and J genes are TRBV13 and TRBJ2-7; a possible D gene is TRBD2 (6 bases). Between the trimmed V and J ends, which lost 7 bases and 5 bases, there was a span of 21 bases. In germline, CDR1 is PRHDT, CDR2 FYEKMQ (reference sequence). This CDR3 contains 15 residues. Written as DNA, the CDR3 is TGTGCCAGCATGTTAAAGACTAGTCATTTCCACGAGCAGTACTTC. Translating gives CASMLKTSHFHEQYF.

The CDR3 sequence: CASSIGQGRPYNEQFF. CDR3 bases: TGCGCCAGCAGCATAGGACAGGGGCGCCCCTACAATGAGCAGTTCTTC. The chain recombines TRBV5-1 with TRBJ2-1; 9 nucleotides align to TRBD1. This CDR3 is built from 16 residues. V lost 4 bases and J lost 2; bases outside the gene matches: 7. CDR1 and CDR2 (germline): SGHRS, YFSETQ.

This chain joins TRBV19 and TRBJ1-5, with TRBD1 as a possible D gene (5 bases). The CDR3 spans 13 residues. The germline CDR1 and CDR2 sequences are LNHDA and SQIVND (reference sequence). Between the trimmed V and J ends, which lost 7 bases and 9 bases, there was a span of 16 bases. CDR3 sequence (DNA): TGTGCCAGTACGGGGGAAGGAGGGCGGCCCCAGCATTTT. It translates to CASTGEGGRPQHF.

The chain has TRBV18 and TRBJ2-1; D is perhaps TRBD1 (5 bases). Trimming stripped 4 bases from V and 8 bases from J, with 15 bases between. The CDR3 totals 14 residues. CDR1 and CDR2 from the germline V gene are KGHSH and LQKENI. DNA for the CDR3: TGTGCCAGCTCACTAGGCAGGGTATTGGATGAGCAGTTCTTC. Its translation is CASSLGRVLDEQFF.

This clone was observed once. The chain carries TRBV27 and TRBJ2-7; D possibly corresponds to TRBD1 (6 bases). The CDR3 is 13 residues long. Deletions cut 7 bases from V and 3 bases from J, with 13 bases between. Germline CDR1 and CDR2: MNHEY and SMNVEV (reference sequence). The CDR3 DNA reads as TGTGCCAGCAAACAAGGGGGTGGCTACGAGCAGTACTTC. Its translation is CASKQGGGYEQYF.

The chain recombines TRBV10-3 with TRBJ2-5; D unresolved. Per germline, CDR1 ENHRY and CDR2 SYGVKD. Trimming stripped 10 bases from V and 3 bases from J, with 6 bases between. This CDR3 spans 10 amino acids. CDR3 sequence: CATREETQYF. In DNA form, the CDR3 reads TGTGCCACCCGGGAAGAGACCCAGTACTTC.

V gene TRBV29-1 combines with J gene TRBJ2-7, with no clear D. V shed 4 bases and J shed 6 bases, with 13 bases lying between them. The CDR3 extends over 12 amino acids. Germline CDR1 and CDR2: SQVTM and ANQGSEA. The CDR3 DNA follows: TGCAGCGTTGTGGACGGAACGACCGAGCAGTACTTC. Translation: CSVVDGTTEQYF.

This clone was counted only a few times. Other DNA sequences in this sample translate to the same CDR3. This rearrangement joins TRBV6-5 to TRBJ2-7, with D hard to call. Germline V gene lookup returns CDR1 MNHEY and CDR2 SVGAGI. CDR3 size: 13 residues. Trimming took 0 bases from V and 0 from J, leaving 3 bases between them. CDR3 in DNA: TGTGCCAGCAGTTACTCCCCCTCCTACGAGCAGTACTTC. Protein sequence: CASSYSPSYEQYF.

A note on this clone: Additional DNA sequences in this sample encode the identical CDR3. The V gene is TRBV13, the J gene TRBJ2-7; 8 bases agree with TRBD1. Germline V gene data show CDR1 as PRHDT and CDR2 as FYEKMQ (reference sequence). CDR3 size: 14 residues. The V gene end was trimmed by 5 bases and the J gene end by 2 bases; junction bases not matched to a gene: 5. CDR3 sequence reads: CASSPGQGAYEQYF. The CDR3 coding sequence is TGTGCCAGCAGCCCCGGACAGGGAGCCTACGAGCAGTACTTC.

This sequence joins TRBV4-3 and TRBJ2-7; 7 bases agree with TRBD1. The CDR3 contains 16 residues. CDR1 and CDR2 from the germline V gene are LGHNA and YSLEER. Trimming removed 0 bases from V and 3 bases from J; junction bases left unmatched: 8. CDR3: CASSQERDRRLYEQYF. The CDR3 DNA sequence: TGCGCCAGCAGCCAAGAAAGGGACAGACGCCTCTACGAGCAGTACTTC.

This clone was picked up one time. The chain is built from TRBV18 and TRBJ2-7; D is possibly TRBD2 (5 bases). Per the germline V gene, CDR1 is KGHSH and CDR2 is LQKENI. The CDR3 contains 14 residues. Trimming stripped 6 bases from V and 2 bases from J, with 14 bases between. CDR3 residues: CASSLTRDAYEQYF. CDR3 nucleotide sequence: TGTGCCAGCTCGCTTACTCGGGATGCCTACGAGCAGTACTTC.

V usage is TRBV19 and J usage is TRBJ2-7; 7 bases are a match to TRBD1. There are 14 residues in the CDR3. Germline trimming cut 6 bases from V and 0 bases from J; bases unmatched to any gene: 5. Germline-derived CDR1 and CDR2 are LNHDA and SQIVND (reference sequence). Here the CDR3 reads CASRPDRDSYEQYF. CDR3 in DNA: TGTGCCAGTAGACCCGACAGGGACTCCTACGAGCAGTACTTC.

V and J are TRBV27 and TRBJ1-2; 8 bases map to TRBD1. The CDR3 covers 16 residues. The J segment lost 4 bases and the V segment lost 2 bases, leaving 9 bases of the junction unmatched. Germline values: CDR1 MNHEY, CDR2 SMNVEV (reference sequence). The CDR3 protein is CASSLEGTGIPYGYTF. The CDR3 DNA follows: TGTGCCAGCAGTTTAGAGGGGACAGGAATCCCCTATGGCTACACCTTC.